This section outlines one TCR beta chain sequence together with its context. V lost 5 bases and J 2 bases, leaving 7 bases between the germline ends. Germline V gene sequence: CDR1 SGHDN, CDR2 FVKESK. CDR3 length equals 13 residues. The sample belongs to a study of blood T cell repertoires in COVID-19. Study details: From the United States, Italy and Spain came samples of acute and convalescent COVID-19. The cDNA or gDNA used as material had been derived from T cells, B-cell-depleted T cells, or PBMCs.

In the source study's methods: Amplified reference gene primers provided the basis for estimating nucleated cell counts. Clones were sequenced by immunoSEQ multiplex PCR, and TCRdb holds only the in-frame ones, with some missing. D and trimming were read from the DNA, whereas the V and J calls and clone size are those reported in that table. The data contain 40,000 to 50,000 clones, about four fifths of them singletons. The origin of this receptor is a man in his forties or fifties with active or convalescent COVID-19. The sample taken for sequencing was peripheral blood. The chain is built from TRBV14 and TRBJ1-3; no firm D call. The CDR3 reads CASSTYPGNTIYF. For the CDR3, the DNA is TGTGCCAGCAGCACTTATCCTGGAAACACCATATATTTT.